The TCR beta chain described here comes from a study of T cells after yellow fever vaccination. Germline V gives CDR1 SGHTA, CDR2 FQGNSA. The CDR3 spans 14 residues. The study's findings and limits: The CD4 and CD8 compartments had a small share of their clonotypes in common.

This clonotype was detected a few times. Its antigen is not identified. The junction does not match germline at one end; this may be a read error. MiXCR, run by TCRdb on the 5' RACE reads, gives a single entry per CDR3 protein. The profile shows a few hundred thousand distinct CDR3 sequences, around 16% of them singletons. The chain is built from TRBV7-2 and TRBJ2-5, with a tentative D call TRBD2 (5 bases). Sequenced here: PBMCs, sampled more than 4 days after the first yellow fever vaccination. The source is a man aged 18 to 29 who received the YFV17D yellow fever vaccine. CDR3 DNA: TGTGCCAGCAACTTAGGGCCTAGCCTGGAGACCCAGTACTTC. It specifies CASNLGPSLETQYF.